Below are 26 T cell receptor beta chains sequenced from a single sample in a study of T cell repertoires in cytomegalovirus infection (dated by TCRdb to about 2019). The treatment or condition label for this specimen denotes: in vitro stimulation with specific CMV peptide epitopes to enrich CMV-specific T cells. Data came from an Illumina HiSeq 1500. TCRdb reran the public reads through fastp at Q25 and MiXCR, keeping productive beta chains. Under each unique CDR3 protein, matching rows form one entry showing the most common genes and DNA. The sample yields 700,000 to 950,000 distinct CDR3 sequences; approximately 32% were counted once. 9.5% to 15% of the sample is held by the ten biggest clonotypes. Which antigens these TCRs recognize remains unknown. Sample: cultured CD8+ T cells from PBMCs, taken from culture after CMV antigen stimulation. Receptors originate from a human donor in good health (CMV status not recorded). Some clones in this sample may be carry-over from other donors' samples.

V usage is TRBV6-2 or TRBV6-3 and J usage is TRBJ2-3; D tentatively reads TRBD1 or TRBD2 (5 bases each). Trimming pared 8 bases from V and 6 bases from J, leaving 15 bases between. Germline V gene lookup returns CDR1 MNHEY and CDR2 SVGEGT. The CDR3 runs 13 residues. The CDR3 sequence is CASSGTFTDTQYF. CDR3 sequence (DNA): TGTGCCAGCTCCGGGACCTTCACGGATACGCAGTATTTT.

Details on this clonotype: A junction boundary mismatches the germline segment, possibly from a read error. The V gene is TRBV6-6, the J gene TRBJ1-3; weak D call: TRBD1 (6 bases). Looked up from germline, CDR1 is MNHNY and CDR2 is SVGAGI (reference sequence). There are 15 residues in the CDR3. The CDR3 sequence is CVSRSGDSSGNTIYF. The CDR3 DNA reads TGTGTCAGCAGATCAGGGGATAGCTCTGGAAACACCATATATTTT.

V is TRBV6-1 and J is TRBJ1-1; 9 positions agree with TRBD1. Germline values: CDR1 MNHNS, CDR2 SASEGT. This CDR3 contains 18 residues. V shed 4 bases, J shed 6 bases, and the junction held 18 bases outside the gene matches. CDR3 sequence (DNA): TGTGCCAGCAGTGCTACGGGACAGGGCGGTATACTGAGGTCTGAAGCTTTCTTT. Translated, it gives CASSATGQGGILRSEAFF.

This clonotype turned up a few times. The chain carries TRBV28 and TRBJ2-1, with D perhaps assigned TRBD1 or TRBD2 (7 bases each). This CDR3 has 16 residues. CDR1 and CDR2 (germline): MDHEN, SYDVKM. Trimming stripped 10 bases from V and 3 bases from J, with 22 bases between. The CDR3 DNA sequence: TGTGCCACCGCCAGGGAGGGGGCCAAATTCTACAATGAGCAGTTCTTC. Translated: CATAREGAKFYNEQFF.

There are a few counts of this clonotype. The genes are TRBV12-3 or TRBV12-4 and TRBJ2-7, with TRBD2 identical over 11 bases. CDR3 length: 14 amino acids. Trimming took 6 bases from V and 2 from J; bases not matched to a gene: 3. The CDR3 here is CASRPSGGPYEQYF. CDR3 in DNA: TGTGCCAGCAGGCCTAGCGGGGGGCCCTACGAGCAGTACTTC.

This clonotype was seen only a few times. The chain recombines TRBV19 with TRBJ1-1; no clear D. CDR3 size: 15 residues. V gave up 1 base and J gave up 2 bases, with 11 bases separating them. Germline V CDR1 and CDR2: LNHDA, SQIVND (reference sequence). The CDR3 spells CASSIAGQANTEAFF. CDR3 DNA: TGTGCCAGTAGTATAGCCGGTCAGGCAAACACTGAAGCTTTCTTT. Combining the CDR3 with reference TRBV19 and TRBJ1-1 gives the whole variable domain DGGITQSPKYLFRKEGQNVTLSCEQNLNHDAMYWYRQDPGQGLRLIYYSQIVNDFQKGDIAEGYSVSREKKESFPLTVTSAQKNPTAFYLCASSIAGQANTEAFFGQGTRLTVV.

This clonotype came up a few times. The chain couples TRBV6-6 to TRBJ1-1, with D uncertain. The CDR3 contains 17 residues. V lost 0 bases and J lost 5, with 19 bases in between. Germline values: CDR1 MNHNY, CDR2 SVGAGI (reference sequence). The CDR3 bases are TGTGCCAGCAGTTACTCCTCCCCGGGGAGGATTAAGACTGAAGCTTTCTTT. Encoded protein: CASSYSSPGRIKTEAFF.

This rearrangement joins TRBV29-1 to TRBJ2-1; TRBD1 matches 8 bases. Germline CDR1 SQVTM, CDR2 ANQGSEA. The CDR3 contains 13 residues. The junction had 6 bases not matched to a gene; V was cut back by 6 bases and J by 5 bases. CDR3 in amino acids: CSVAGTGDNEQFF. The CDR3 region has the DNA TGCAGCGTCGCCGGGACAGGAGACAATGAGCAGTTCTTC.

This sequence joins TRBV6-5 and TRBJ1-2; maybe TRBD1 (6 bases). V was pared by 0 bases and J by 4 bases, with 15 bases between. The CDR3 has 16 amino acids. Germline V gives CDR1 MNHEY, CDR2 SVGAGI. CDR3 protein: CASSYSVEGGLYGYTF. The CDR3 nucleotides are TGTGCCAGCAGTTACTCGGTGGAGGGGGGCCTCTATGGCTACACCTTC.

This clonotype was detected only a few times. The rearrangement links TRBV6-5 to TRBJ1-2; D not resolved. Trimming pared 8 bases from V and 4 bases from J, leaving 14 bases between. Germline V gene sequence: CDR1 MNHEY, CDR2 SVGAGI. This CDR3 has 13 amino acids. The CDR3 DNA reads as TGTGCCAGCGCCCCCGGGTCCCTCTATGGCTACACCTTC. Amino acids: CASAPGSLYGYTF.

The genes are TRBV7-6 and TRBJ2-2, with D perhaps given as TRBD1 or TRBD2 (6 bases each). V was trimmed by 5 bases and J by 2 bases, leaving 12 bases between them. The CDR3 contains 15 residues. In germline, CDR1 is SGHVS, CDR2 FNYEAQ. CDR3 nucleotide sequence: TGTGCCAGCAGCATTAGGGGGGATAACACCGGGGAGCTGTTTTTT. It codes for CASSIRGDNTGELFF.

The V and J genes are TRBV6-1 and TRBJ1-1, with a tentative D call TRBD1 (5 bases). There are 14 residues in the CDR3. Trimming removed 11 bases at V and 1 base at J, with 17 bases between. Germline V gene sequence: CDR1 MNHNS, CDR2 SASEGT. CDR3 in DNA: TGTGCCCCCCCTGGGGCGGGGTCGAACACTGAAGCTTTCTTT. It is translated as CAPPGAGSNTEAFF.

This clonotype was seen repeatedly, ten times or more. The chain is built from TRBV11-2 and TRBJ1-6; D is possibly TRBD1 (5 bases). CDR3 length equals 16 residues. Trimming removed 5 bases at V and 3 bases at J, with 14 bases between. Germline V CDR1 and CDR2: SGHAT, FQNNGV. CDR3 DNA sequence: TGTGCCAGCAGCCGATGGGACTCCAGCTATAATTCACCCCTCCACTTT. This translates into CASSRWDSSYNSPLHF.

The J gene is TRBJ2-2, the V gene TRBV11-3, with 10 bases fitting TRBD2. Germline V gene data show CDR1 as SGHNT and CDR2 as YENEEA. CDR3 length: 15 residues. V gave up 5 bases and J gave up 4 bases; unmatched junction bases: 4. CDR3 in amino acids: CASSTRTSGTGELFF. The CDR3 bases are TGTGCCAGCAGCACCAGGACTAGCGGCACCGGGGAGCTGTTTTTT.

This clonotype has more than one count but fewer than ten. This rearrangement joins TRBV12-3 or TRBV12-4 to TRBJ2-7; TRBD2 matches 9 bases. The J segment lost 2 bases and the V segment lost 3 bases, leaving 11 bases of the junction unmatched. The CDR3 contains 17 residues. The CDR3 reads CASSFLISGGTTYEQYF. For the CDR3, the DNA is TGTGCCAGCAGTTTTTTAATCAGCGGGGGGACGACCTACGAGCAGTACTTC.

J is TRBJ2-2 and V is TRBV6-1; no reliable D call. V gave up 6 bases and J gave up 1 base, with 15 bases separating them. The CDR3 length is 16 residues. Germline V gives CDR1 MNHNS, CDR2 SASEGT. In nucleotides, the CDR3 is TGTGCCAGCAGCTTATCCTCATACAGGAACACCGGGGAGCTGTTTTTT. Its protein is CASSLSSYRNTGELFF.

This clonotype has only a few counts. V and J are TRBV6-1 and TRBJ1-1; no firm D call. Germline values: CDR1 MNHNS, CDR2 SASEGT. V was trimmed by 8 bases and J by 1 base, leaving 8 bases between them. The CDR3 covers 12 residues. The CDR3 nucleotides are TGTGCCAGCGAGAGCTGGAACACTGAAGCTTTCTTT. Amino acid sequence: CASESWNTEAFF.

This clonotype showed up just a few times. This chain links TRBV7-2 with TRBJ2-1, with TRBD1 matching 10 bases. The germline V gene encodes CDR1 SGHTA and CDR2 FQGNSA. J gave up 2 bases and V 5 bases, and 3 bases lay outside the gene matches. There are 15 residues in the CDR3. The CDR3 sequence is CASSRGQGPYNEQFF. CDR3 bases: TGTGCCAGCAGCCGGGGACAGGGGCCCTACAATGAGCAGTTCTTC.

A few counts support this clonotype. The chain couples TRBV11-2 to TRBJ2-7, with no clear D. The length of the CDR3 is 15 residues. The V end was cut by 5 bases, the J end by 0 bases, with 14 bases between. Germline lookup yields CDR1 SGHAT and CDR2 FQNNGV. Written as DNA, the CDR3 is TGTGCCAGCAGCAAGGATAGGGCTCTCTCCTACGAGCAGTACGTC. This encodes CASSKDRALSYEQYV.

This clonotype has just one count. The chain recombines TRBV20-1 with TRBJ2-6; TRBD1 aligns across 8 bases. With 3 bases clipped from V and 1 base from J, the junction kept 5 bases outside the gene matches. Looked up from germline, CDR1 is DFQATT and CDR2 is SNEGSKA (reference sequence). CDR3 size: 16 residues. The CDR3 bases are TGCAGTGCTAGGGGACAGGTCAATTCTGGGGCCAACGTCCTGACTTTC. Translating it yields CSARGQVNSGANVLTF.

The chain uses TRBV24-1 and TRBJ2-1; 9 bases agree with TRBD2. The CDR3 covers 16 residues. Germline assignment: CDR1 KGHDR and CDR2 SFDVKD. Trimming removed 2 bases from V and 10 bases from J; junction bases left unmatched: 11. CDR3 region: CATSDSAGGIFGEQFF. The DNA of the CDR3 is TGTGCCACCAGTGATTCTGCGGGGGGGATTTTCGGCGAGCAGTTCTTC.

This sequence joins TRBV25-1 and TRBJ1-5; 10 bases map to TRBD1. V was pared by 3 bases and J by 6 bases, with 2 bases of the junction left unmatched. The CDR3 sequence is 14 residues long. Germline values: CDR1 MGHDK, CDR2 SYGVNS. The DNA for the CDR3 is TGTGCCAGCAGTGAGGACAGGGGGTCTCAGCCCCAGCATTTT. Encoded protein: CASSEDRGSQPQHF.

A remark on this clonotype: In this CDR3 the conserved last residue, phenylalanine or tryptophan, is missing, so a read error is likely. The chain combines TRBV2 with TRBJ2-1; D call uncertain. V dropped 7 bases and J dropped 6 bases, with 7 bases sitting between them. There are 11 residues in the CDR3. Germline V lookup: CDR1 SNHLY, CDR2 FYNNEI. The CDR3 coding sequence is TGTGCCAGCATAACCCGCAATGAGCAGTTCTCC. Its protein is CASITRNEQFS.

This clonotype has more than one count but fewer than ten. The chain couples TRBV10-3 to TRBJ2-4; D not certain. V lost 4 bases, J lost 4 bases, and 8 bases lay in between. CDR1 ENHRY and CDR2 SYGVKD come from the germline V gene. This CDR3 region has 13 residues. Written as DNA, the CDR3 is TGTGCCATCAGTGCCGACACAAAAAACATTCAGTACTTC. Translated: CAISADTKNIQYF.

Only a few counts were recorded for this clonotype. The chain employs TRBV10-3 and TRBJ2-3; 9 bases align to TRBD1. After removal of 4 bases from V and 1 base from J, the junction contained 6 bases not matched to a gene. CDR1 is ENHRY and CDR2 is SYGVKD in the germline V gene. The length of the CDR3 is 16 residues. The CDR3 bases are TGTGCCATCAGTGCACAGGGGGCATTGGGCACAGATACGCAGTATTTT. This gives the protein CAISAQGALGTDTQYF.

This chain connects TRBV6-1 to TRBJ1-2, with 8 nucleotides matching TRBD1. Losses at the gene ends were 6 bases for V and 4 bases for J; bases not matched to a gene: 10. Germline V gene sequence: CDR1 MNHNS, CDR2 SASEGT. This CDR3 spans 15 amino acids. CDR3 sequence reads: CASSQPGQGLYGYTF. CDR3 sequence (DNA): TGTGCCAGCAGCCAACCCGGACAGGGCCTCTATGGCTACACCTTC.